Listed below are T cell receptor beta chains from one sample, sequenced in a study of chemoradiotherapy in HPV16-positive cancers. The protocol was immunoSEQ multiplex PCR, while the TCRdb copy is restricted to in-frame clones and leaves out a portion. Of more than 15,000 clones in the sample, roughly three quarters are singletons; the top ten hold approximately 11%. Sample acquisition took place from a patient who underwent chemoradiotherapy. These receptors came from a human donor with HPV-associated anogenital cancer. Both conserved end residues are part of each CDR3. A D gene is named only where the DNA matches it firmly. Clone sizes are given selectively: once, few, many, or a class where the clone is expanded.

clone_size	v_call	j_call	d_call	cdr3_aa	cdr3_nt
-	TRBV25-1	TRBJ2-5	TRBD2	CASSGTSGGNKQETQYF	TGTGCCAGCAGTGGGACTAGCGGGGGAAATAAACAAGAGACCCAGTACTTC
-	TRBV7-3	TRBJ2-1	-	CASSLEGEQFF	TGTGCCAGCAGCTTAGAGGGAGAGCAGTTCTTC
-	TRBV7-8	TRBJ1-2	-	CASSLRTLNYGYTF	TGTGCCAGCAGCCTGCGGACACTAAACTATGGCTACACCTTC
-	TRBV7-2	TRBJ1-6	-	CASSSPRTVLNSPLHF	TGTGCCAGCAGCTCACCCCGGACAGTTTTAAATTCACCCCTCCACTTT
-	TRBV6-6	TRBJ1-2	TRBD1	CASSTGTGGFYGYTF	TGTGCCAGCAGCACCGGGACAGGGGGCTTCTATGGCTACACCTTC
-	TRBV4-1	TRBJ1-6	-	CASSHLFQEGSPLHF	TGCGCCAGCAGCCATCTGTTCCAAGAGGGGTCACCCCTCCACTTT
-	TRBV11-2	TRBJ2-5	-	CASSLEVGPQDSRETQYF	TGTGCCAGCAGCTTAGAGGTAGGGCCCCAGGACTCGAGAGAGACCCAGTACTTC
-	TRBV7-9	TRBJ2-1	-	CASSLAGRGGQQFF	TGTGCCAGCAGCTTAGCCGGTAGGGGGGGGCAGCAGTTCTTC
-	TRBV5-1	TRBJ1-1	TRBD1	CASKRDGTVNTEAFF	TGCGCCAGCAAGCGCGACGGGACAGTGAACACTGAAGCTTTCTTT
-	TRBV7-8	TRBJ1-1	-	CASSPRAGREVRDTEAFF	TGTGCCAGCAGTCCCAGGGCAGGGCGGGAGGTGAGGGACACTGAAGCTTTCTTT
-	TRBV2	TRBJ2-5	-	CASSVREETQYF	TGTGCCAGCAGTGTCAGGGAAGAGACCCAGTACTTC
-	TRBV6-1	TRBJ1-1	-	CATTYRVGTEAFF	TGTGCCACTACGTACAGGGTGGGGACTGAAGCTTTCTTT
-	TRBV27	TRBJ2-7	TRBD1	CASSSAGGPEYF	TGTGCCAGCAGTTCCGCAGGGGGCCCGGAGTACTTC
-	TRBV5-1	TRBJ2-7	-	CASSLKIPVAGEQYF	TGCGCCAGCAGCTTGAAGATACCCGTGGCTGGCGAGCAGTACTTC
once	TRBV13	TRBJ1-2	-	CASSLGPVSSAYGYTF	TGTGCCAGCAGCTTAGGCCCGGTCTCAAGCGCCTATGGCTACACCTTC
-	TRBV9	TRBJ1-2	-	CASSLRGYGYTF	TGTGCCAGCAGCCTTCGGGGGTATGGCTACACCTTC
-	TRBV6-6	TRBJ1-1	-	CASSYSHLTEAFF	TGTGCCAGCAGTTACTCCCACCTCACTGAAGCTTTCTTT
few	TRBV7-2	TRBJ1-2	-	CASSLNPGYGYTF	TGTGCCAGCAGCTTAAACCCGGGCTATGGCTACACCTTC
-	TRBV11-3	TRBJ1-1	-	CASSSTGNTEAFF	TGTGCCAGCAGCTCCACAGGGAACACTGAAGCTTTCTTT
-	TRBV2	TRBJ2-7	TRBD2	CASSGSGDHSYEQYF	TGTGCCAGCAGTGGTAGCGGGGACCACTCCTACGAGCAGTACTTC
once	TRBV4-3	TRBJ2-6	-	CASSPQGSGANVLTF	TGCGCCAGCAGCCCACAAGGGTCTGGGGCCAACGTCCTGACTTTC
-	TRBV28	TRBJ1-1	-	CASSRRGNTEAFF	TGTGCCAGCAGCCGCAGGGGTAACACTGAAGCTTTCTTT
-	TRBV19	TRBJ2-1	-	CASSEGGTSYNEQFF	TGTGCCAGTAGTGAGGGGGGGACTTCCTACAATGAGCAGTTCTTC
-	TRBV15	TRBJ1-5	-	CATSRDPSGVQPQHF	TGTGCCACCAGCAGAGATCCATCAGGGGTTCAGCCCCAGCATTTT
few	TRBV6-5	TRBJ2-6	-	CASSWVNSGANVLTF	TGTGCCAGCAGTTGGGTGAACTCTGGGGCCAACGTCCTGACTTTC
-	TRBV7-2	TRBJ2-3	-	CASSPRDTQYF	TGTGCCAGCAGCCCACGGGACACGCAGTATTTT
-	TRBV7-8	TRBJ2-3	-	CASSFSSPTDTQYF	TGTGCCAGCAGCTTCTCGAGCCCTACAGATACGCAGTATTTT
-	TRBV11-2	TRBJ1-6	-	CASSLVSGWDSPLHF	TGTGCCAGCAGCTTAGTTTCAGGCTGGGATTCACCCCTCCACTTT